The sequence of this T cell receptor beta chain was determined in a study of cytomegalovirus exposure and HLA in healthy donors (dated by TCRdb to 2016 to 2017). Regarding the study in general: According to an earlier analysis of a few hundred of the donors, about 180 million T cells yielded over 90 million unique TCR beta sequences and about 300 Gb of sequence data. Around 320 gigabases of sequencing data and approximately 85 million unique TCR sequences were included in an early release covering roughly 600 HLA-typed donors. Among the roughly 400 genotyped donors, around 81% belonged to the genetic ancestry cluster associated with self-reported Caucasian donors. The study aimed to test whether cataloging public T cell receptors could reveal signatures of past pathogen exposure. The study profiled the T cell repertoires of 666 subjects by immunosequencing and related them to cytomegalovirus serostatus. A separate validation cohort of about 110 different subjects was used in addition to the roughly 700-subject first cohort. High-throughput TCR immunosequencing, statistical association of individual TCRs with disease status, and machine learning were combined to predict cytomegalovirus infection status. A later analysis re-analyzed previously published TCR beta repertoires from about 600 donors and added high-resolution HLA genotyping to study TCR occurrence patterns. The later analysis used no new phenotypic data to find candidate immune exposures, relying instead on TCR beta sequences and their occurrence across donors. An earlier analysis of around 640 of the donors used high-throughput TCR beta sequencing to judge whether each TCR beta V gene segment behaved as functional or pseudogenic. Donor age, sex, ethnicity and CMV serostatus were collected together with the repertoire data. A later genetic analysis took genome-wide SNP genotypes for about 55% of the 666 donors and used that subset as a discovery cohort. Every discovery cohort repertoire had been produced on one sequencing platform. HLA typing included class I and class II loci at four-digit resolution. Typing coverage differed by locus: A, B, C, DRB1 and DQB1 were typed in roughly 620-640 donors, DQA1 in 500 to 550, DPA1 in approximately 610, and DPB1 in approximately 450. Four or five DR-DQ haplotypes were handled as single units for association and clustering because linkage in the cohort was strong. Among roughly 400 genotyped donors of the cohort, an average of about 240,000 unique TCR beta nucleotide sequences were sequenced per donor, around 20% of them non-productive. What the study reported, not specific to this receptor: Across donors, most TCR sequences were observed very rarely, whereas some public TCRs were present in many individuals. In a later analysis, the rate of TCR association differed among HLA loci, with DRB1 alleles having the most associated TCRs and HLA-C alleles having the fewest. A further reported finding was that TCR beta sequences accurately predicted the HLA-A and HLA-B alleles for most subjects in the first cohort. According to a later analysis, most CMV-associated TCR beta chains appeared to be HLA-restricted, and the HLA associations seemed to be driven largely by CMV exposure. In this cohort, only TCR beta chains were sequenced, and detectable features were limited by the absence of alpha or paired-chain data. In a later analysis, HLA-associated TCR beta chains were found to be more clonally expanded and to have lower generation probabilities than equally common non-associated chains. In an earlier analysis of more than 450 of the donors, most TCR beta V segments were observed in productive rearrangements about 87% or about 30% of the time, broadly matching IMGT annotations. CMV serostatus was the only immune exposure information available for the cohort. It was suggested by the authors that the approach could potentially be generalized to other disease states and immunological phenotypes. Cytomegalovirus status was reported to be diagnosed by the classifier with high specificity and sensitivity in both the original and validation cohorts. Several of the top co-occurrence clusters appeared to be linked to parvovirus B19, influenza, CMV and Epstein-Barr virus, according to a later analysis. Because HLA typing was unavailable for some donors at each locus, only the typed subset was used in association tests. In a later genetic analysis, a missense DCLRE1C variant was associated with V-gene and J-gene trimming of TCR beta chains, and the association was replicated in an independent cohort. Three of the identified cytomegalovirus-associated TCR beta chains were confirmed in vitro to be specific for cytomegalovirus antigens. At a false discovery rate of 0.05, a later analysis linked some 18,000 TCR beta sequences to specific HLA alleles. Linkage disequilibrium might explain the correlated functional status among segregating V segments, but an unknown experimental factor could not be ruled out. A total of 150 to 200 TCR beta chains were listed by the study as associated with cytomegalovirus. When HLA alleles, especially DR and DQ, strongly co-occurred, attributing TCR associations to individual alleles was difficult. The sequencing pipeline was judged likely to have produced a cluster of highly shared sequence variants as a technical artifact. Roughly uniform sequencing depth across donors was assumed in presence/absence analyses, although this assumption may not hold. The earlier analysis of around 600 of the donors excluded around 17 rarely observed V segments, including chromosome 9 orphons, because counts were too low. A later genetic analysis reported fewer N-insertions in productive TCRs among donors in an Asian-associated ancestry cluster than the roughly 700-donor mean.

Preparation of the library involved the immunoSEQ multiplex PCR assay. A mixture of 60 forward primers for TCR Vbeta segments and 13 reverse primers for TCR Jbeta segments was used in the multiplex PCR. The CDR3 region of rearranged TCR beta genes was amplified from genomic DNA with a multiplex PCR assay. The Illumina HiSeq System was used to sequence the amplified TCR beta libraries as 87-base-pair reads. Per the source publication's procedure: In a later analysis, some 80 million unique TCR beta chains were counted across the roughly 700 repertoires, and roughly 10 million of these chains were shared by at least two donors. Raw reads were error-corrected and collapsed into unique sequences by a nearest-neighbor algorithm in which closely related sequences were merged to remove PCR and sequencing errors. To assign V, D and J gene segments, CDR3 sequences were aligned to IMGT reference sequences. For a sequence to be retained, at least a six-nucleotide match to both a V gene segment and a J gene segment was required. A rearrangement was called productive if the CDR3 had no stop codons and remained in frame with V and J, and every other rearrangement was called non-productive. CDR3 was defined by IMGT convention, running from the second conserved V-encoded cysteine to the conserved J-encoded phenylalanine. The earlier analysis of some 540 of the donors excluded any sequence lacking an unambiguous match to a single V gene segment. In an earlier analysis of 450 to 700 of the donors, V segments were called functional above 56.7% productive rearrangements and were called segregating when the between-donor standard deviation exceeded 5%. To diagnose cytomegalovirus status from the catalog of TCR beta chain sequences, a statistical classification framework was built. A later analysis assigned V and J genes by comparing TCR nucleotide sequences with IMGT/GENE-DB human TR gene sequences. Using the TCRdist pipeline, a later analysis assigned CDR3 sequences along with most-parsimonious VDJ recombination scenarios. In a later analysis, each TCR beta chain was defined by its CDR3 amino acid sequence together with its V-gene family, and reads lacking a unique V-gene family were excluded. To address suspected cross-contamination and a sequencing artifact, a later analysis removed roughly 640 highly shared, low-generation-probability nucleotide sequences. In a later analysis, a clonal expansion index was calculated for each public chain from normalized within-repertoire ranks of inferred template counts. Generation probabilities in a later analysis came from a VDJ recombination model fitted to out-of-frame rearrangements, and those results were checked against IGoR. In a later analysis, hypergeometric tests were used to score TCR-TCR, TCR-HLA and TCR-CMV co-occurrence, with a repertoire-size bias correction applied to TCR pairs. False discovery rates were estimated in a later analysis by permuting HLA or CMV assignments 20 times. A later analysis grouped co-occurring TCRs with DBSCAN, adding TCRdist sequence similarity when clustering within HLA-allele-positive subsets. Repertoires with fewer than 30,000 or more than 120,000 public chains, plus five repertoires with anomalous nucleotide sharing, were excluded from co-occurrence clustering. Held by TCRdb, this immuneACCESS table contains in-frame sequences only and omits some clones. Under half of the omission traces to an unresolved V gene where checked; the cause of the rest is unknown. V, J and clone size are those of that table, while D and trimming were read from the DNA. The sample table contains tens of thousands of clones; only one count was recorded for over 9.5% of them. Approximately 24% of the sample belongs to the ten largest clones.

This clone was detected once. No cognate antigen has been identified for it. Per-base qualities were not stored, and no clone one base away is much larger. The cohort comprised 550 to 700 healthy bone marrow donors. Cohort members were all nominally healthy when sampled, although unrecorded immune exposures were likely present. The donor tested CMV seropositive, placing the donor among the 289 seropositive members of the cohort. A peripheral blood sample was collected from each donor, and TCR beta sequencing was performed on peripheral blood mononuclear cells. Genomic DNA extraction from the blood cell samples was performed with the Qiagen DNeasy Blood Extraction Kit. Material for sequencing was PBMCs. The source is a man aged 55 to 70 in good health and CMV-seropositive.

Read as DNA, the sequence is TGTGCCAGCAGCCCCCGGACTAGTACAGATACGCAGTATTTT. This yields the protein CASSPRTSTDTQYF. Here the chain combines TRBV9 and TRBJ2-3; the junction holds 7 bases that match TRBD2. The CDR3, from cysteine to phenylalanine, totals 14 residues. The CDR3 DNA has 42 bases and is translated from base 1. Germline trimming: 4 bases from V, 3 bases from J; junction bases outside gene matches: 5. CDR1 and CDR2 (SGDLS, YYNGEE) derive from the germline V gene.